This TCR beta chain was identified during a study of CD8+CD57+ T cells in acquired aplastic anemia. In regard to this clonotype: Antigen unknown.

TCR beta VDJ and CDR3 profiles were obtained from a genomic DNA template. TCRdb passed the reads through MiXCR, listing each CDR3 protein once. The table has 150,000 to 200,000 distinct CDR3 sequences, under 70% seen once. Overall study findings and caveats: Overlapping CD8+ CDR3 repertoires of patients and controls contained under 35 shared sequences.

The J segment lost 2 bases and the V segment lost 6 bases, leaving 6 bases of the junction unmatched. Looked up from germline, CDR1 is SGHTA and CDR2 is FQGNSA. This CDR3 is 14 amino acids long. The sequenced sample was sorted CD4+, CD8+, or CD8+CD57+ T cells (not recorded which) from PBMCs. This receptor was identified in a human donor with severe aplastic anemia or a healthy control (not recorded which). The rearrangement joins TRBV7-2 to TRBJ2-7; 8 bases agree with TRBD1. CDR3: CASSLRTGPYEQYF. As DNA, the CDR3 is TGTGCCAGCAGTCTGAGGACAGGGCCCTACGAGCAGTACTTC.